Shown below are 29 T cell receptor beta chains from a single sample sequenced in a study of blood T cell repertoires in COVID-19. Clones were sequenced by immunoSEQ multiplex PCR, and TCRdb holds only the in-frame ones, with some missing. Here the sample spans about 190,000 clones, around 89% being singletons. The sample comprised peripheral blood. These receptors were taken from a man aged 45 to 65 with acute or convalescent COVID-19.

The rearrangement uses TRBV5-4 and TRBJ1-2, with TRBD1 matching 10 bases. The CDR3 is 14 residues long. J was trimmed by 4 bases and V by 6 bases; bases with no gene match: 6. Germline values: CDR1 SGHNT, CDR2 YYREEE (reference sequence). The CDR3 DNA sequence: TGTGCCAGCACCGAGACAGGGGGCTTCTATGGCTACACCTTC. It is translated as CASTETGGFYGYTF.

The rearrangement uses TRBV28 and TRBJ2-1, with TRBD2 matching 12 bases. The CDR3 consists of 17 residues. Germline trimming cut 5 bases from V and 4 bases from J; bases unmatched to any gene: 9. CDR1 and CDR2 (germline): MDHEN, SYDVKM. The CDR3 sequence is CASSRLAGAGAYNEQFF. CDR3 bases: TGTGCCAGCAGTCGACTAGCGGGAGCCGGAGCTTACAATGAGCAGTTCTTC.

The CDR3 loop reads CASSLGQGTAGYTF. The CDR3 DNA is TGTGCCAGCAGTTTGGGGCAGGGGACGGCGGGCTACACCTTC. V usage is TRBV28 and J usage is TRBJ1-2, with a weak D call TRBD1 (6 bases). Germline-derived CDR1 and CDR2 are MDHEN and SYDVKM. The CDR3 consists of 14 residues. V lost 3 bases and J lost 8, with 16 bases in between.

The chain carries TRBV2 and TRBJ2-7, with unresolved D. The V and J ends lost 6 bases and 1 base respectively, with 7 bases between them. This CDR3 is built from 12 residues. Germline CDR1 and CDR2: SNHLY and FYNNEI. The CDR3 DNA reads as TGTGCCAGCAGGCGGCAATCCTACGAGCAGTACTTC. Translated, it gives CASRRQSYEQYF.

The CDR3 sequence: CAWTDPGLPSSYEQYF. The CDR3 DNA sequence: TGTGCCTGGACCGACCCGGGACTTCCGAGCTCCTACGAGCAGTACTTC. The chain recombines TRBV30 with TRBJ2-7, with D possibly matching TRBD2 (6 bases). CDR1 GTSNPN and CDR2 SVGIG come from the germline V gene (reference sequence). There are 16 residues in the CDR3. Trimming cost V 4 bases and J 0 bases, with 19 bases left between them.

This clone came up a few times. The chain recombines TRBV19 with TRBJ1-5, with D unclear. The V end lost 5 bases, the J end lost 7 bases, and 18 bases lay between the germline ends. The CDR3 is 15 amino acids. Germline lookup yields CDR1 LNHDA and CDR2 SQIVND (reference sequence). As DNA, the CDR3 is TGTGCCAGTAGTGTGGGGAGATGGCCAAAGCAGCCCCAGCATTTT. Translating gives CASSVGRWPKQPQHF.

This clone was found once. The V and J genes are TRBV7-6 and TRBJ2-1; 9 bases agree with TRBD2. The CDR3 sequence is 17 residues long. Trimming at V came to 5 bases and at J to 1 base, leaving 9 bases not matched to a gene. The germline V gene has CDR1 SGHVS and CDR2 FNYEAQ. The CDR3 spells CASSTGGRGRSYNEQFF. Here the CDR3 DNA reads TGTGCCAGCAGCACAGGCGGGAGGGGAAGGTCCTACAATGAGCAGTTCTTC.

The chain joins TRBV19 to TRBJ1-2; a weak D match, TRBD1 (6 bases). The CDR3 has 11 amino acids. V gave up 5 bases and J gave up 10 bases, with 11 bases separating them. From germline, CDR1 is LNHDA and CDR2 SQIVND (reference sequence). This chain's CDR3 is CASSRQAYYTF. CDR3 DNA: TGTGCCAGTAGTCGACAGGCTTACTACACCTTC. The variable domain in full, completed from reference TRBV19 and TRBJ1-2, reads DGGITQSPKYLFRKEGQNVTLSCEQNLNHDAMYWYRQDPGQGLRLIYYSQIVNDFQKGDIAEGYSVSREKKESFPLTVTSAQKNPTAFYLCASSRQAYYTFGSGTRLTVV.

The J gene is TRBJ2-5, the V gene TRBV7-3, with unresolved D. Trimming cost V 3 bases and J 5 bases, with 7 bases left between them. The CDR3 loop spans 12 amino acids. The V gene's germline CDR1 is SGHTA and CDR2 FQGTGA. CDR3 bases: TGTGCCAGCAGCTTGTTCGGGGAGACCCAGTACTTC. Translated: CASSLFGETQYF.

V and J are TRBV7-8 and TRBJ2-1; 10 nucleotides agree with TRBD2. Germline trimming cut 0 bases from V and 14 bases from J; bases unmatched to any gene: 4. The CDR3 has 13 residues. CDR1 is SGHVS, CDR2 FQNEAQ, per germline. For the CDR3, the DNA is TGTGCCAGCAGCTTAGCGAGTACTAGCGGGAAGTTCTTC. It codes for CASSLASTSGKFF.

CDR3 region: CASSLEPRQVPSYEQYF. The CDR3 DNA reads as TGTGCCAGCAGCTTAGAGCCCCGACAAGTCCCGTCCTACGAGCAGTACTTC. The chain links TRBV7-8 to TRBJ2-7, with D unclear. The germline V gene has CDR1 SGHVS and CDR2 FQNEAQ. The V gene lost 1 base and the J gene lost 1 base, with 17 bases spanning the gap. The CDR3 runs to 17 residues. Supplemented by reference TRBV7-8 and TRBJ2-7, the full variable domain reads GAGVSQSPRYKVAKRGQDVALRCDPISGHVSLFWYQQALGQGPEFLTYFQNEAQLDKSGLPSDRFFAERPEGSVSTLKIQRTQQEDSAVYLCASSLEPRQVPSYEQYFGPGTRLTVT.

The rearrangement joins TRBV7-9 to TRBJ2-2, with 10 positions matching TRBD2. The V and J ends lost 1 base and 5 bases, in that order; junction bases with no gene match: 4. The CDR3 runs 16 residues. Germline CDR1 reads SEHNR; CDR2 reads FQNEAQ (reference sequence). DNA for the CDR3: TGTGCCAGCAGCTTAGTACTAGCGGGATTTACCGGGGAGCTGTTTTTT. Translated: CASSLVLAGFTGELFF. The full variable domain, rest sourced from reference TRBV7-9 and TRBJ2-2, is DTGVSQNPRHKITKRGQNVTFRCDPISEHNRLYWYRQTLGQGPEFLTYFQNEAQLEKSRLLSDRFSAERPKGSFSTLEIQRTEQGDSAMYLCASSLVLAGFTGELFFGEGSRLTVL.

The V gene is TRBV19, the J gene TRBJ1-2; weak D call: TRBD1 (5 bases). Deletions cut 6 bases from V and 10 bases from J, with 9 bases between. Germline V lookup: CDR1 LNHDA, CDR2 SQIVND (reference sequence). The CDR3 is 10 amino acids. The CDR3 nucleotides are TGTGCCAGTAGCGGGGGTGTCTACACCTTC. Its translation is CASSGGVYTF.

V and J are TRBV4-3 and TRBJ2-5; TRBD1 matches at 7 bases. Germline V gene lookup returns CDR1 LGHNA and CDR2 YSLEER. This CDR3 has 15 residues. V shed 0 bases, J shed 2 bases, and the junction held 3 bases outside the gene matches. The CDR3 DNA follows: TGCGCCAGCAGCCAAGATCAGGGACAGCAAGAGACCCAGTACTTC. As protein: CASSQDQGQQETQYF.

The chain has TRBV6-6 and TRBJ2-6; D is uncertain. Germline-derived CDR1 and CDR2 are MNHNY and SVGAGI (reference sequence). The ends were cut back, 7 bases at V and 2 bases at J, with 9 bases in the middle. The CDR3 is made up of 14 amino acids. CDR3 region: CASTHHTGANVLTF. The CDR3 coding sequence is TGTGCCAGCACCCACCACACTGGGGCCAACGTCCTGACTTTC.

The CDR3 protein is CASSPPGTGVIVGEKLFF. The CDR3 DNA sequence: TGTGCCAGCAGCCCTCCCGGGACAGGGGTGATAGTGGGTGAAAAACTGTTTTTT. V gene TRBV7-8 combines with J gene TRBJ1-4, with 10 bases lining up with TRBD1. Germline CDR1 is SGHVS and CDR2 is FQNEAQ. Trimming cost V 5 bases and J 7 bases; bases outside gene matches: 16. This CDR3 has 18 amino acids.

This chain connects TRBV19 to TRBJ1-5; D might be TRBD1 (6 bases). The V gene lost 9 bases and the J gene lost 6 bases, with 18 bases spanning the gap. CDR3 length: 14 residues. Germline CDR1 reads LNHDA; CDR2 reads SQIVND (reference sequence). The CDR3, as DNA: TGTGCCAGGGGGCCCGGGGGGCGCATTCAGCCCCAGCATTTT. This gives the protein CARGPGGRIQPQHF.

The rearrangement joins TRBV5-6 to TRBJ2-3; possible D gene TRBD2, 5 bases. The V gene's germline CDR1 is SGHDT and CDR2 YYEEEE. V gave up 1 base and J gave up 1 base, with 10 bases separating them. The CDR3 is 15 residues long. The CDR3 nucleotides are TGTGCCAGCAGCTTGACGGGGTCCGGCACAGATACGCAGTATTTT. It encodes CASSLTGSGTDTQYF.

CDR3 protein: CASSSRTGIGSDTQYF. DNA of the CDR3: TGCGCCAGCAGCTCCAGGACAGGGATAGGGTCCGATACGCAGTATTTT. This chain connects TRBV5-1 to TRBJ2-3, with 8 bases aligning to TRBD1. The CDR3 totals 16 residues. Germline V CDR1 and CDR2: SGHRS, YFSETQ. With 3 bases clipped from V and 6 bases from J, the junction kept 12 bases outside the gene matches.

The chain links TRBV9 to TRBJ2-1; 11 positions agree with TRBD1. V was pared by 5 bases and J by 5 bases, with 6 bases of the junction left unmatched. The CDR3 consists of 15 residues. Looked up from germline, CDR1 is SGDLS and CDR2 is YYNGEE. The CDR3 DNA is TGTGCCAGCAGTTTGGGACAGGGGGTGCACAATGAGCAGTTCTTC. Translating it yields CASSLGQGVHNEQFF.

The CDR3 DNA follows: TGTGCCATCAGTGGAGTCACCGGAGACACAGATACGCAGTATTTT. This translates into CAISGVTGDTDTQYF. This chain joins TRBV10-3 and TRBJ2-3; D is undetermined. Trimming took 4 bases from V and 2 from J, leaving 13 bases between them. CDR1 and CDR2 (germline): ENHRY, SYGVKD. The CDR3 runs to 15 residues.

The chain recombines TRBV7-2 with TRBJ1-1; D perhaps matches TRBD1 (5 bases). This CDR3 region has 12 residues. The germline V gene has CDR1 SGHTA and CDR2 FQGNSA. With 2 bases removed from V and 8 bases from J, the gap between germline ends came to 9 bases. CDR3 DNA: TGTGCCAGCAGCTTACGGGGGTTGGAAGCTTTCTTT. It codes for CASSLRGLEAFF.

V is TRBV7-9 and J is TRBJ2-7, with 9 positions matching TRBD1. V was clipped by 5 bases and J by 1 base; unmatched bases: 6. The germline gives CDR1 SEHNR, CDR2 FQNEAQ (reference sequence). This CDR3 contains 15 residues. The DNA of the CDR3 is TGTGCCAGCAGCCATCGGGACAGGGTTTCCTACGAGCAGTACTTC. Protein product: CASSHRDRVSYEQYF.

The chain joins TRBV29-1 to TRBJ2-7; tentative D call: TRBD1 (5 bases). The germline gives CDR1 SQVTM, CDR2 ANQGSEA. V lost 6 bases, J lost 0 bases, and 15 bases lay in between. This CDR3 comprises 14 residues. In DNA, the CDR3 is TGCAGCGTCACGGTGGGGCGAAACTCCTACGAGCAGTACTTC. Its translation is CSVTVGRNSYEQYF.

The V and J genes are TRBV27 and TRBJ2-7, with D maybe TRBD1 (6 bases). V was cut by 8 bases and J by 2 bases, with 19 bases left in between. The CDR3 has 15 amino acids. CDR1 is MNHEY and CDR2 is SMNVEV in the germline V gene (reference sequence). In DNA form, the CDR3 reads TGTGCCAGCCCTCAGGCCGGGACAAATACCTACGAGCAGTACGTC. Translated: CASPQAGTNTYEQYV.

This rearrangement joins TRBV7-9 to TRBJ1-2; D may be TRBD1 (6 bases). CDR1 is SEHNR, CDR2 FQNEAQ, per germline (reference sequence). Trimming pared 8 bases from V and 0 bases from J, leaving 16 bases between. This CDR3 has 15 amino acids. CDR3 amino acids: CASGSDRTSNYGYTF. The CDR3 bases are TGTGCCAGCGGATCAGACAGGACTTCTAACTATGGCTACACCTTC.

This clone was seen only once. The rearrangement uses TRBV7-2 and TRBJ1-4, with D perhaps matching TRBD1 (5 bases). Looked up from germline, CDR1 is SGHTA and CDR2 is FQGNSA. This CDR3 is 13 amino acids long. V was cut by 5 bases and J by 8 bases, with 12 bases left in between. The DNA of the CDR3 is TGTGCCAGCAGCGTATACAGGAGCGAAAAACTGTTTTTT. Protein sequence: CASSVYRSEKLFF.

The genes are TRBV3-1 (or the pseudogene TRBV3-2) and TRBJ1-1; D remains unclear. CDR3 size: 14 residues. Looked up from germline, CDR1 is LGHDT and CDR2 is YNNKEL (reference sequence). Trimming took 0 bases from V and 4 from J, leaving 9 bases between them. The chain's CDR3 is CASSQDWASTEAFF. Here the CDR3 DNA reads TGTGCCAGCAGCCAAGATTGGGCCAGCACTGAAGCTTTCTTT.

The chain links TRBV7-3 to TRBJ2-3; 10 bases are shared with TRBD2. Germline V gene sequence: CDR1 SGHTA, CDR2 FQGTGA. This CDR3 region has 15 residues. V shed 5 bases and J 5 bases; nucleotides not matched to a gene: 7. CDR3 protein: CASSLYSGRQDTQYF. The CDR3 nucleotides read TGTGCCAGCAGCCTTTATAGCGGGAGGCAAGATACGCAGTATTTT.